This TCR beta chain is from a study of blood T cell repertoires in COVID-19. Sequencing was performed with immunoSEQ multiplex PCR; in TCRdb, only in-frame clones are kept and a portion is missing. The repertoire has tens of thousands of clones, 80% to 90% of them found once; the top ten carry about 1.6%. Germline V gene lookup returns CDR1 SGDLS and CDR2 YYNGEE. Trimming removed 3 bases at V and 9 bases at J, with 16 bases between. The length of the CDR3 is 15 residues. The sample consisted of peripheral blood. The J gene is TRBJ1-6, the V gene TRBV9; the D gene is possibly TRBD1 (5 bases). This sequence was found in a man between 60 and 70 years old with acute or convalescent COVID-19. Here the CDR3 DNA reads TGTGCCAGCAGCGGAGGGGACTTTCCAGGTTCACCCCTCCACTTT. Its translation is CASSGGDFPGSPLHF.